The clone carrying this TCR beta chain has only one observation. Primers for the PCR totalled 60 Vbeta and 13 Jbeta. Data came from immunoSEQ multiplex PCR; TCRdb stores just in-frame clones and leaves some out. The table shows 150,000 to 200,000 clones, with around 72% occurring only once. This specimen comes from a study of cytomegalovirus exposure and HLA in healthy donors. Sequenced input: PBMCs. This clonotype was sampled from a woman between 40 and 55 years old in good health and CMV-seropositive.

Here the CDR3 reads CASRLKAGGRDEQYF. CDR3 DNA sequence: TGTGCCAGCAGACTTAAAGCGGGGGGGCGCGACGAGCAGTACTTC. The chain employs TRBV6-1 and TRBJ2-7; 10 positions match TRBD2. Germline V gene lookup returns CDR1 MNHNS and CDR2 SASEGT. The CDR3 is made up of 15 amino acids. The V and J ends lost 6 bases and 5 bases, in that order; junction bases with no gene match: 10.